The 29 T cell receptor beta chains below were found in one sample sequenced in a study of T cells in localized non-small cell lung cancer. The table came from immunoSEQ multiplex PCR; TCRdb's copy has only in-frame clones and leaves some out. Of under 30,000 clones in the sample, approximately 90% were seen once. This specimen was peripheral blood, taken before any cancer treatment. Every receptor here comes from a woman aged 35 to 70 with stage I lung adenocarcinoma.

The rearrangement uses TRBV29-1 and TRBJ2-5; D tentatively fits TRBD1 or TRBD2 (7 bases each). Germline-derived CDR1 and CDR2 are SQVTM and ANQGSEA. V was clipped by 3 bases and J by 1 base, with 18 bases between them. The CDR3 spans 16 residues. CDR3 bases: TGCAGCGTTGACCAGGGGGTGATAGCGGGCCAAGAGACCCAGTACTTC. Encoded protein: CSVDQGVIAGQETQYF.

This rearrangement joins TRBV5-1 to TRBJ1-2; D gene unclear. The V gene's germline CDR1 is SGHRS and CDR2 YFSETQ. The ends were cut back, 4 bases at V and 4 bases at J, with 11 bases in the middle. This CDR3 has 13 residues. The DNA of the CDR3 is TGCGCCAGCAGCCCCGACGGAGGCTATGGCTACACCTTC. Its translation: CASSPDGGYGYTF. The entire variable domain, with the rest obtained from reference TRBV5-1 and TRBJ1-2, is as follows: KAGVTQTPRYLIKTRGQQVTLSCSPISGHRSVSWYQQTPGQGLQFLFEYFSETQRNKGNFPGRFSGRQFSNSRSEMNVSTLELGDSALYLCASSPDGGYGYTFGSGTRLTVV.

This chain connects TRBV27 to TRBJ2-2, with D uncertain. Trimming cost V 8 bases and J 0 bases, with 7 bases left between them. CDR3 length equals 13 residues. Germline CDR1 MNHEY, CDR2 SMNVEV (reference sequence). The CDR3 here is CASWSPNTGELFF. The CDR3 DNA reads as TGTGCCAGCTGGAGTCCGAACACCGGGGAGCTGTTTTTT.

Only one count was recorded for this clone. The J gene is TRBJ2-7, the V gene TRBV25-1; 11 bases match TRBD2. The germline V gene has CDR1 MGHDK and CDR2 SYGVNS. The CDR3 length is 16 residues. Trimming took 3 bases from V and 0 from J; bases not matched to a gene: 4. CDR3 amino acids: CASSDRLAGGSYEQYF. The CDR3 DNA sequence: TGTGCCAGCAGTGACCGTCTAGCGGGAGGCTCCTACGAGCAGTACTTC.

The gene calls are TRBV7-9 and TRBJ2-3; D is unresolved. The length of the CDR3 is 13 residues. Germline V gene lookup returns CDR1 SEHNR and CDR2 FQNEAQ (reference sequence). V was trimmed by 5 bases and J by 14 bases, leaving 20 bases between them. The CDR3 reads CASSPTSAAPPYF. CDR3 in DNA: TGTGCCAGCAGCCCAACCTCGGCGGCTCCACCGTATTTT.

This chain links TRBV6-5 with TRBJ2-5, with D maybe TRBD1 (5 bases). Gene TRBJ2-7 matches the end of the DNA better, so the J call may be wrong. The CDR3 is 14 amino acids. Germline V CDR1 and CDR2: MNHEY, SVGAGI. This chain's CDR3 is CASSYGAGPYEQYF. The CDR3 region has the DNA TGTGCCAGCAGTTACGGGGCAGGGCCGTACGAGCAGTACTTC.

Here the CDR3 DNA reads TGTGCCAGCAGCTATCCGACAGGCCGAGAAGCTTTCTTT. Its protein product is CASSYPTGREAFF. This chain links TRBV11-1 with TRBJ1-1, with TRBD1 as a possible D gene (6 bases). Trimming removed 4 bases at V and 8 bases at J, with 14 bases between. This CDR3 contains 13 residues. Germline V gives CDR1 SGHAT, CDR2 FQDESV (reference sequence).

The V call is TRBV10-3, the J call TRBJ2-1, with 7 nucleotides matching TRBD1. The germline gives CDR1 ENHRY, CDR2 SYGVKD. The CDR3 runs to 15 residues. J lost 0 bases, V lost 10 bases, and 9 bases had no gene match. CDR3 sequence: CATMTGTASYNEQFF. Written as DNA, the CDR3 is TGTGCCACCATGACCGGGACAGCCTCCTACAATGAGCAGTTCTTC.

The chain couples TRBV7-2 to TRBJ2-5; no clear D gene. V lost 0 bases to trimming and J lost 10 bases, with 15 bases between them. Germline V gene lookup returns CDR1 SGHTA and CDR2 FQGNSA. The CDR3 loop spans 14 amino acids. For the CDR3, the DNA is TGTGCCAGCAGCTTAGCAGGAGCCACGGGTGGCCAGTACTTC. Encoded protein: CASSLAGATGGQYF.

The rearrangement links TRBV30 to TRBJ1-2; D is unclear. The CDR3 length is 12 residues. The V gene's germline CDR1 is GTSNPN and CDR2 SVGIG (reference sequence). Trimming took off 0 bases at V and 8 bases at J, with 10 bases between the two ends. This CDR3 reads CAWSVGPGGYTF. The CDR3, as DNA: TGTGCCTGGAGTGTAGGACCGGGGGGCTACACCTTC.

The rearrangement links TRBV18 to TRBJ1-1, with D hard to call. Germline lookup yields CDR1 KGHSH and CDR2 LQKENI. This CDR3 is built from 14 residues. Trimming left V 3 bases short and J 0 bases short, with 8 bases between. This CDR3 reads CASSPDIMNTEAFF. CDR3 in DNA: TGTGCCAGCTCACCTGACATCATGAACACTGAAGCTTTCTTT.

CDR3 residues: CASSLGTYTGELFF. The CDR3 coding sequence is TGCGCCAGCAGCTTGGGTACCTACACCGGGGAGCTGTTTTTT. The chain recombines TRBV5-1 with TRBJ2-2; no clear D. The ends were cut back, 0 bases at V and 3 bases at J, with 6 bases in the middle. Germline CDR1 is SGHRS and CDR2 is YFSETQ. The CDR3 has 14 residues.

The chain links TRBV4-1 to TRBJ2-5, with D maybe TRBD1 (5 bases). This CDR3 contains 14 residues. Trimming removed 1 base from V and 3 bases from J, with 9 bases in between. Germline loops: CDR1 MGHRA, CDR2 YSYEKL. The CDR3 here is CASSQVAGKETQYF. In DNA form, the CDR3 reads TGCGCCAGCAGCCAAGTGGCAGGGAAAGAGACCCAGTACTTC.

This chain uses TRBV30 with TRBJ1-3; no reliable D call. The CDR3 spans 11 residues. V was pared by 0 bases and J by 7 bases, with 4 bases between. CDR1 and CDR2 (germline): GTSNPN, SVGIG (reference sequence). CDR3 in amino acids: CAWSVRNTIYF. The CDR3 nucleotides read TGTGCCTGGAGTGTCAGGAACACCATATATTTT.

CDR3 sequence: CASSRHPGDLNEQFF. The CDR3, as DNA: TGTGCCAGCAGTCGACACCCAGGGGATCTCAATGAGCAGTTCTTC. The rearrangement links TRBV28 to TRBJ2-1, with TRBD1 as a possible D gene (6 bases). Germline-derived CDR1 and CDR2 are MDHEN and SYDVKM. The length of the CDR3 is 15 residues. Between the trimmed V and J ends, which lost 5 bases and 6 bases, there was a span of 17 bases.

The chain couples TRBV7-2 to TRBJ1-6, with TRBD1 as a possible D gene (6 bases). The germline V gene has CDR1 SGHTA and CDR2 FQGNSA. V was clipped by 1 base and J by 8 bases, with 15 bases between them. The CDR3 extends over 16 amino acids. This CDR3 is CASSLESGVRYSPLHF. CDR3 nucleotides: TGTGCCAGCAGCTTAGAATCAGGGGTAAGGTATTCACCCCTCCACTTT. Full variable domain (missing parts from reference TRBV7-2 and TRBJ1-6): GAGVSQSPSNKVTEKGKDVELRCDPISGHTALYWYRQSLGQGLEFLIYFQGNSAPDKSGLPSDRFSAERTGGSVSTLTIQRTQQEDSAVYLCASSLESGVRYSPLHFGNGTRLTVT.

J is TRBJ2-7 and V is TRBV4-3, with D maybe TRBD1 (6 bases). CDR3 size: 13 residues. V lost 4 bases and J lost 4, with 11 bases in between. CDR1 is LGHNA, CDR2 YSLEER, per germline. The DNA of the CDR3 is TGCGCCAGCAGCCGCCTTACAGGGTACGAGCAGTACTTC. Residues: CASSRLTGYEQYF.

This clone was seen more than once but under ten times. The CDR3 protein is CASGQGDSPLHF. The CDR3, as DNA: TGTGCCAGCGGACAGGGGGATTCACCCCTCCACTTT. The chain has TRBV28 and TRBJ1-6, with TRBD1 identical over 10 bases. V lost 8 bases, J lost 8 bases, and 0 bases stayed unmatched. In germline, CDR1 is MDHEN, CDR2 SYDVKM. The CDR3 is 12 residues long.

This chain uses TRBV30 with TRBJ2-3; 11 positions agree with TRBD2. The CDR3 contains 16 residues. Germline V lookup: CDR1 GTSNPN, CDR2 SVGIG (reference sequence). V dropped 3 bases and J dropped 7; count of bases not matched to a gene: 12. In nucleotides, the CDR3 is TGTGCCTGGAGAGACCCGACTAGCGGGGCCCGGTATACGCAGTATTTT. Protein sequence: CAWRDPTSGARYTQYF.

The chain employs TRBV4-3 and TRBJ2-1; D is undetermined. V was shortened by 1 base and J by 5 bases, with 9 bases between the two germline ends. Germline V gene data show CDR1 as LGHNA and CDR2 as YSLEER. The length of the CDR3 is 14 residues. The DNA for the CDR3 is TGCGCCAGCAGCCAAGTCCCCCAAAACAATGAGCAGTTCTTC. Translated, it gives CASSQVPQNNEQFF.

The chain couples TRBV30 to TRBJ1-4; a weak D match, TRBD1 (6 bases). This CDR3 region has 12 residues. V lost 2 bases and J 10 bases, leaving 11 bases between the germline ends. Germline loops: CDR1 GTSNPN, CDR2 SVGIG (reference sequence). CDR3 sequence reads: CAWSRQDGKLFF. DNA for the CDR3: TGTGCCTGGAGTCGACAGGACGGAAAACTGTTTTTT.

Here the CDR3 DNA reads TGTGCCAGCAGACAAAGACAGGGTACGAACACTGAAGCTTTCTTT. Translated, it gives CASRQRQGTNTEAFF. V is TRBV6-5 and J is TRBJ1-1; 7 bases agree with TRBD1. This CDR3 contains 15 residues. V dropped 6 bases and J dropped 1; count of bases not matched to a gene: 8. Germline CDR1 and CDR2: MNHEY and SVGAGI.

The genes are TRBV28 and TRBJ2-5; TRBD1 is a possible D gene (5 bases). The J call is in doubt because the DNA end fits TRBJ2-7 better. This CDR3 spans 14 amino acids. Per germline, CDR1 MDHEN and CDR2 SYDVKM. CDR3 amino acids: CASRSAGMAYEQYF. DNA for the CDR3: TGTGCCAGCAGGTCGGCAGGGATGGCCTACGAGCAGTACTTC.

The J gene is TRBJ1-4, the V gene TRBV6-5, with 7 bases that match TRBD1. V shed 6 bases, J shed 5 bases, and the junction held 6 bases outside the gene matches. The CDR3 consists of 14 residues. Per the germline V gene, CDR1 is MNHEY and CDR2 is SVGAGI. DNA for the CDR3: TGTGCCAGCAGACAGACAGGGCCGAATGAAAAACTGTTTTTT. Its protein product is CASRQTGPNEKLFF.

This clone was observed once. V and J are TRBV5-8 and TRBJ1-1; tentatively, D is TRBD1 (5 bases). V gave up 3 bases and J gave up 6 bases, with 12 bases separating them. Germline-derived CDR1 and CDR2 are SGHTS and YDEGEE. The CDR3 extends over 13 amino acids. For the CDR3, the DNA is TGTGCCAGCAGCTCCCAGGGAAGTCCTGAAGCTTTCTTT. Translation: CASSSQGSPEAFF.

The V gene is TRBV28, the J gene TRBJ1-3; perhaps TRBD1 as D (5 bases). CDR1 is MDHEN, CDR2 SYDVKM, per germline. Between the trimmed V and J ends, which lost 4 bases and 4 bases, there was a span of 14 bases. The length of the CDR3 is 15 residues. The CDR3: CASSSIGAGGNTIYF. The CDR3 DNA sequence: TGTGCCAGCAGTTCCATAGGGGCGGGAGGAAACACCATATATTTT.

The chain couples TRBV30 to TRBJ1-5; D is uncertain. Trimming took 2 bases from V and 3 from J, leaving 8 bases between them. The CDR3 totals 13 residues. Germline-derived CDR1 and CDR2 are GTSNPN and SVGIG (reference sequence). The CDR3 protein is CAWSPGNNQPQHF. DNA of the CDR3: TGTGCCTGGAGTCCGGGAAACAATCAGCCCCAGCATTTT.

This clone appeared a single time. This sequence joins TRBV21-1 and TRBJ2-2; no check of the table's D call, TRBD1, against the DNA was made. TRBV21-1 is a pseudogene. The CDR3 is made up of 17 amino acids. CDR3 DNA sequence: TGTGCCAGCAGCAACTGCGACAGGGGAGTTTCCGACGGGGAGCTGTTTTTT. This codes for CASSNCDRGVSDGELFF.

This chain links TRBV27 with TRBJ2-7; possibly TRBD2 for D (7 bases). The CDR3 covers 14 residues. V gave up 6 bases and J gave up 0 bases, with 12 bases separating them. Germline V gene sequence: CDR1 MNHEY, CDR2 SMNVEV (reference sequence). CDR3 region: CASRGAGHSYEQYF. The CDR3 nucleotides are TGTGCCAGCAGGGGAGCGGGACACTCCTACGAGCAGTACTTC.